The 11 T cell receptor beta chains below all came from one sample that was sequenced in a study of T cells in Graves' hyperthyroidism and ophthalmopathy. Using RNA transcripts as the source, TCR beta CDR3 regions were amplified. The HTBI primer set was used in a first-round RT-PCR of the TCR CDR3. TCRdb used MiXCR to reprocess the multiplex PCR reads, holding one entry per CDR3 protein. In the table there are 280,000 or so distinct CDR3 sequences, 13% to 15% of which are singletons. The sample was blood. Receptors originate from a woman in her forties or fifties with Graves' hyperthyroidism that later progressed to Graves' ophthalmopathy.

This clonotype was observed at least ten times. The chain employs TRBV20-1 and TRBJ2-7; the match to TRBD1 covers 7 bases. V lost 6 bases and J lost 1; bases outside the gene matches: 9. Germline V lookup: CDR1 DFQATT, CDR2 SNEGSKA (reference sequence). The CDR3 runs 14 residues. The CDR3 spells CSAQPRDRSYEQYF. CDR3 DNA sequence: TGCAGTGCCCAGCCCCGGGACAGATCCTACGAGCAGTACTTC.

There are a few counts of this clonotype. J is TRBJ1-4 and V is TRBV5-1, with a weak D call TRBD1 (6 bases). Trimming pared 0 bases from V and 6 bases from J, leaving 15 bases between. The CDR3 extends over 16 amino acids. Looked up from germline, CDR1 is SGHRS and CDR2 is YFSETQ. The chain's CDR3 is CASSLDGHRGDEKLFF. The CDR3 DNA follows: TGCGCCAGCAGCTTGGATGGACATAGGGGGGATGAAAAACTGTTTTTT.

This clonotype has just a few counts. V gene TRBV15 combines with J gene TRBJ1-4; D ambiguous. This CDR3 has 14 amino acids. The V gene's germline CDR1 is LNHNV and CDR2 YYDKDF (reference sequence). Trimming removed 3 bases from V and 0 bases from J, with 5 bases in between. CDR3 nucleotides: TGTGCCACCAGCAGGAATCCAACTAATGAAAAACTGTTTTTT. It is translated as CATSRNPTNEKLFF.

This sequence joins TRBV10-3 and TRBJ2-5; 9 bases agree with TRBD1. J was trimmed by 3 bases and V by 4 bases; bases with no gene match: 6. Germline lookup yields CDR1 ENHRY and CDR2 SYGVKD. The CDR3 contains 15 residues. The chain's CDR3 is CAISAPGQGEETQYF. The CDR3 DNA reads TGTGCCATCAGTGCCCCGGGACAGGGAGAAGAGACCCAGTACTTC.

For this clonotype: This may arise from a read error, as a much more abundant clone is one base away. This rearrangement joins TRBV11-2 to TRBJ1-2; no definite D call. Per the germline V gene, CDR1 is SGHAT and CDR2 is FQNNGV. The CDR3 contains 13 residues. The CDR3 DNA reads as TGTGCCAGCAGCTCCCTTAGAGACGACGGCTACGCCTTC. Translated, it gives CASSSLRDDGYAF. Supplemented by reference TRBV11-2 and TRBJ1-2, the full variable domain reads EAGVAQSPRYKIIEKRQSVAFWCNPISGHATLYWYQQILGQGPKLLIQFQNNGVVDDSQLPKDRFSAERLKGVDSTLKIQPAKLEDSAVYLCASSSLRDDGYAFGSGTRLTVV.

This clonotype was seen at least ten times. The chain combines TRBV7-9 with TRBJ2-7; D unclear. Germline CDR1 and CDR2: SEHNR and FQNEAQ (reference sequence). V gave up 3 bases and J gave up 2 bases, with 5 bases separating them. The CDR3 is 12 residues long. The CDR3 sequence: CASSFKPYEQYF. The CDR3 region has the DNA TGTGCCAGCAGCTTTAAACCCTACGAGCAGTACTTC.

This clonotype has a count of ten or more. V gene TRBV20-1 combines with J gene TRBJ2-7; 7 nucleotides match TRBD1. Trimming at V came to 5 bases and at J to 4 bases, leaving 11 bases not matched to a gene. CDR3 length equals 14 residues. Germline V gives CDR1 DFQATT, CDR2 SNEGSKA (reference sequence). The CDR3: CSARRGTLVYEQYF. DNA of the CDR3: TGCAGTGCTCGCAGGGGGACCTTGGTTTACGAGCAGTACTTC.

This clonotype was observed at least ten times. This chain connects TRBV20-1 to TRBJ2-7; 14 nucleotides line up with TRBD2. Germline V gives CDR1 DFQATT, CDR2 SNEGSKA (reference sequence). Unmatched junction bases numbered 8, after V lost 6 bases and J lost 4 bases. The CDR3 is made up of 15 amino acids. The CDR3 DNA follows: TGCAGTGCAACGACTAGCGGGAGGGCCTGGTACGAGCAGTACTTC. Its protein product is CSATTSGRAWYEQYF.

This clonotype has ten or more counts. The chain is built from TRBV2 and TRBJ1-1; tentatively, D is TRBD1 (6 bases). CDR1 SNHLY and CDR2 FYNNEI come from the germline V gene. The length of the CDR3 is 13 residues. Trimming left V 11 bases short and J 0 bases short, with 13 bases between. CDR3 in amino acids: CASRTVMNTEAFF. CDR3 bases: TGTGCCTCTCGGACAGTGATGAACACTGAAGCTTTCTTT.

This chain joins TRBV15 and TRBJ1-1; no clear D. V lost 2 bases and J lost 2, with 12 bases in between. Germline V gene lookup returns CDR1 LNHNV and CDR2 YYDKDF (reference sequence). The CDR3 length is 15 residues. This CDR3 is CATSRRDGLNTEAFF. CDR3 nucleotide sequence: TGTGCCACCAGCAGAAGAGACGGACTAAACACTGAAGCTTTCTTT.

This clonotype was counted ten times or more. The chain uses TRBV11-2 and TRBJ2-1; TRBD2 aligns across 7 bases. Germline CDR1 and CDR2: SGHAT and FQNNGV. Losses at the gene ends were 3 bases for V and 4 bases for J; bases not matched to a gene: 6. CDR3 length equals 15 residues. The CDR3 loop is CASSLQLADYNEQFF. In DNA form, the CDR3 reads TGTGCCAGCAGCTTGCAGCTAGCGGATTACAATGAGCAGTTCTTC.